The next 30 T cell receptor beta chains were all read from a single sample in a study of blood T cell repertoires in COVID-19. TCRdb keeps only in-frame clones here, not all; method: immunoSEQ multiplex PCR. The sample has some 270,000 clones; 80% to 90% are singletons. The sequenced sample consisted of peripheral blood. These receptors all come from a man in his thirties or forties with acute or convalescent COVID-19.

The chain combines TRBV28 with TRBJ1-2; 7 bases fit TRBD1. With V trimmed by 2 bases and J by 4 bases, 7 bases remained unmatched. CDR1 MDHEN and CDR2 SYDVKM come from the germline V gene. The CDR3 has 15 residues. DNA for the CDR3: TGTGCCAGCAGTTTACTCACAGGGGACGGCTATGGCTACACCTTC. Its protein product is CASSLLTGDGYGYTF.

The gene calls are TRBV30 and TRBJ2-1, with 7 nucleotides matching TRBD1. The CDR3 is 14 residues long. CDR1 GTSNPN and CDR2 SVGIG come from the germline V gene (reference sequence). Trimming removed 1 base from V and 11 bases from J; junction bases left unmatched: 11. The CDR3: CAWSASRGTSKQFF. In DNA, the CDR3 is TGTGCCTGGAGTGCATCCAGGGGGACCTCGAAGCAGTTCTTC.

The chain joins TRBV7-3 to TRBJ1-2; weak D call: TRBD1 (6 bases). Trimming removed 5 bases from V and 2 bases from J, with 24 bases in between. The length of the CDR3 is 18 residues. Germline-derived CDR1 and CDR2 are SGHTA and FQGTGA. CDR3 nucleotide sequence: TGTGCCAGCAGCGAAAGCCTCGGACAGCGAATCTACAACTATGGCTACACCTTC. It encodes CASSESLGQRIYNYGYTF.

The chain recombines TRBV6-6 with TRBJ2-1; 11 positions match TRBD2. CDR1 and CDR2 from the germline V gene are MNHNY and SVGAGI (reference sequence). Germline trimming cut 7 bases from V and 7 bases from J; bases unmatched to any gene: 12. The CDR3 is made up of 16 amino acids. CDR3: CASILLSGGAMNEQFF. CDR3 DNA: TGTGCCAGCATCCTCCTTAGCGGGGGGGCAATGAATGAGCAGTTCTTC.

V and J are TRBV2 and TRBJ1-6; no definite D call. Germline V lookup: CDR1 SNHLY, CDR2 FYNNEI. Trimming shortened V by 10 bases and J by 9 bases, and 16 bases separated the two germline ends. The CDR3 length is 13 residues. CDR3 region: CATSFRWASPLHF. The CDR3 DNA is TGTGCCACCTCCTTTCGTTGGGCTTCACCCCTCCACTTT. Supplemented by reference TRBV2 and TRBJ1-6, the full variable domain reads EPEVTQTPSHQVTQMGQEVILRCVPISNHLYFYWYRQILGQKVEFLVSFYNNEISEKSEIFDDQFSVERPDGSNFTLKIRSTKLEDSAMYFCATSFRWASPLHFGNGTRLTVT.

This chain connects TRBV7-9 to TRBJ2-7; D unclear. CDR3 length: 14 amino acids. CDR1 is SEHNR and CDR2 is FQNEAQ in the germline V gene (reference sequence). The V end lost 5 bases, the J end lost 5 bases, and 16 bases lay between the germline ends. CDR3 in amino acids: CASSALILLDEQYF. The DNA of the CDR3 is TGTGCCAGCAGCGCGCTTATCCTTCTAGACGAGCAGTACTTC. Combining the CDR3 with reference TRBV7-9 and TRBJ2-7 gives the whole variable domain DTGVSQNPRHKITKRGQNVTFRCDPISEHNRLYWYRQTLGQGPEFLTYFQNEAQLEKSRLLSDRFSAERPKGSFSTLEIQRTEQGDSAMYLCASSALILLDEQYFGPGTRLTVT.

The genes are TRBV18 and TRBJ2-1; 9 bases are a match to TRBD2. The ends lost 6 bases at V and 5 bases at J; junction bases unmatched: 8. The CDR3 contains 15 residues. Germline V gene sequence: CDR1 KGHSH, CDR2 LQKENI. CDR3 loop: CASSPSGGLNNEQFF. CDR3 in DNA: TGTGCCAGCTCCCCCAGCGGGGGGCTTAACAATGAGCAGTTCTTC.

The CDR3 region is CASSRELFISGYTF. The CDR3 DNA is TGTGCCAGCAGCCGTGAATTATTTATTAGTGGCTACACCTTC. V is TRBV7-9 and J is TRBJ1-2; D uncertain. Per the germline V gene, CDR1 is SEHNR and CDR2 is FQNEAQ (reference sequence). The CDR3 covers 14 residues. V lost 5 bases and J 7 bases, leaving 17 bases between the germline ends.

The V and J genes are TRBV20-1 and TRBJ2-5; 7 nucleotides align to TRBD2. The CDR3 sequence is 14 residues long. Germline V gives CDR1 DFQATT, CDR2 SNEGSKA (reference sequence). V shed 3 bases, J shed 5 bases, and the junction held 9 bases outside the gene matches. This CDR3 is CSASRGEPGETQYF. For the CDR3, the DNA is TGCAGTGCTAGTCGGGGGGAGCCGGGGGAGACCCAGTACTTC.

This chain connects TRBV11-2 to TRBJ2-1; D is perhaps TRBD2 (6 bases). The CDR3 is made up of 13 amino acids. CDR1 and CDR2 from the germline V gene are SGHAT and FQNNGV. V was cut by 4 bases and J by 6 bases, with 10 bases left in between. DNA for the CDR3: TGTGCCAGCAGCTCGGGACTGCTCAATGAGCAGTTCTTC. This translates into CASSSGLLNEQFF. Combining the CDR3 with reference TRBV11-2 and TRBJ2-1 gives the whole variable domain EAGVAQSPRYKIIEKRQSVAFWCNPISGHATLYWYQQILGQGPKLLIQFQNNGVVDDSQLPKDRFSAERLKGVDSTLKIQPAKLEDSAVYLCASSSGLLNEQFFGPGTRLTVL.

CDR3 in DNA: TGTGCCAGCACCCTTAGCGGAAACGAGCAGTACTTC. Its protein product is CASTLSGNEQYF. The gene calls are TRBV2 and TRBJ2-7, with TRBD2 as a possible D gene (6 bases). Germline CDR1 is SNHLY and CDR2 is FYNNEI. Trimming left V 7 bases short and J 5 bases short, with 12 bases between. The CDR3 is 12 residues long.

This clone has just a few counts. The chain links TRBV30 to TRBJ1-1; D remains unclear. Germline V gene lookup returns CDR1 GTSNPN and CDR2 SVGIG (reference sequence). The CDR3 has 14 amino acids. The V end lost 0 bases, the J end lost 3 bases, and 11 bases lay between the germline ends. The CDR3 sequence is CAWSVFRGYTEAFF. The CDR3 DNA sequence: TGTGCCTGGAGTGTTTTTCGAGGGTACACTGAAGCTTTCTTT.

V gene TRBV3-1 (or the pseudogene TRBV3-2) combines with J gene TRBJ1-4; D not certain. CDR3 size: 14 residues. In germline, CDR1 is LGHDT, CDR2 YNNKEL (reference sequence). Deletions cut 4 bases from V and 0 bases from J, with 6 bases between. CDR3 sequence reads: CASSPPPTNEKLFF. As DNA, the CDR3 is TGTGCCAGCAGCCCCCCTCCAACTAATGAAAAACTGTTTTTT.

V and J are TRBV19 and TRBJ2-7, with D tentatively TRBD2 (6 bases). CDR1 and CDR2 from the germline V gene are LNHDA and SQIVND (reference sequence). V was clipped by 4 bases and J by 4 bases, with 14 bases between them. CDR3 length: 14 residues. CDR3: CASSTQRAAYEQYF. The CDR3 DNA follows: TGTGCCAGTAGTACCCAGCGGGCTGCTTACGAGCAGTACTTC.

Of note for this clone: The junction differs from germline at one of its ends, possibly a read error. The chain carries TRBV9 and TRBJ2-3; 7 bases line up with TRBD2. Per germline, CDR1 SGDLS and CDR2 YYNGEE. This CDR3 is built from 14 residues. CDR3 residues: CASSSMTSKDTQYF. CDR3 bases: TGTGCCAGCAGCTCCATGACTAGCAAAGATACGCAGTATTTT.

The chain links TRBV11-2 to TRBJ1-4, with D unclear. Germline V gene lookup returns CDR1 SGHAT and CDR2 FQNNGV. The CDR3 is 15 amino acids. V was cut by 1 base and J by 8 bases, with 14 bases left in between. CDR3 bases: TGTGCCAGCAGCTTAGGCCCGACGGGGAAAGAAAAACTGTTTTTT. This codes for CASSLGPTGKEKLFF. Full variable domain (rest looked up from reference TRBV11-2 and TRBJ1-4): EAGVAQSPRYKIIEKRQSVAFWCNPISGHATLYWYQQILGQGPKLLIQFQNNGVVDDSQLPKDRFSAERLKGVDSTLKIQPAKLEDSAVYLCASSLGPTGKEKLFFGSGTQLSVL.

The chain carries TRBV6-6 and TRBJ1-1; D gene ambiguous. The CDR3 spans 16 residues. CDR1 MNHNY and CDR2 SVGAGI come from the germline V gene (reference sequence). The V end was cut by 8 bases, the J end by 1 base, with 20 bases between. The CDR3 DNA is TGTGCCAGCTCCCTCGTCCGCCCGATCAGGAACACTGAAGCTTTCTTT. Amino acid sequence: CASSLVRPIRNTEAFF.

This clone has just one count. The chain is built from TRBV5-4 and TRBJ2-2, with D maybe TRBD1 (6 bases). Germline V gives CDR1 SGHNT, CDR2 YYREEE (reference sequence). The CDR3 runs to 15 residues. V was cut by 4 bases and J by 0 bases, with 10 bases left in between. CDR3 nucleotides: TGTGCCAGCAGCCAGGACAGCGCGAACACCGGGGAGCTGTTTTTT. This codes for CASSQDSANTGELFF.

The J gene is TRBJ1-2, the V gene TRBV6-5; no clear D gene. Germline CDR1 MNHEY, CDR2 SVGAGI. V gave up 2 bases and J gave up 4 bases, with 14 bases separating them. The CDR3 consists of 15 residues. The CDR3 region is CASSYSLQALYGYTF. CDR3 nucleotides: TGTGCCAGCAGTTACAGTCTGCAGGCCCTCTATGGCTACACCTTC.

The chain has TRBV19 and TRBJ2-7; D perhaps matches TRBD2 (6 bases). Germline lookup yields CDR1 LNHDA and CDR2 SQIVND (reference sequence). The CDR3 extends over 14 amino acids. Trimming pared 4 bases from V and 0 bases from J, leaving 10 bases between. The CDR3 spells CASSTGTSSYEQYF. In DNA, the CDR3 is TGTGCCAGTAGTACCGGGACTTCCTCCTACGAGCAGTACTTC.

The chain uses TRBV3-1 (or the pseudogene TRBV3-2) and TRBJ2-3; 11 nucleotides match TRBD2. The CDR3 spans 16 residues. V was pared by 4 bases and J by 3 bases, with 6 bases of the junction left unmatched. CDR1 is LGHDT, CDR2 YNNKEL, per germline (reference sequence). DNA for the CDR3: TGTGCCAGCAGCCTAAAACTAGCGGGGGTGACAGATACGCAGTATTTT. It codes for CASSLKLAGVTDTQYF.

The genes are TRBV27 and TRBJ1-6, with D tentatively TRBD1 (6 bases). Trimming shortened V by 7 bases and J by 6 bases, and 22 bases separated the two germline ends. Germline-derived CDR1 and CDR2 are MNHEY and SMNVEV (reference sequence). This CDR3 spans 17 amino acids. CDR3 DNA sequence: TGTGCCAGCACCACGCGGGGGCCGGGGTTTTCTAATTCACCCCTCCACTTT. Protein sequence: CASTTRGPGFSNSPLHF.

The genes are TRBV30 and TRBJ2-5; D is undetermined. V was shortened by 0 bases and J by 4 bases, with 3 bases between the two germline ends. The CDR3 contains 11 residues. Germline V gives CDR1 GTSNPN, CDR2 SVGIG (reference sequence). The DNA of the CDR3 is TGTGCCTGGAGTGTCTCAGAGACCCAGTACTTC. Its translation: CAWSVSETQYF.

This clone was observed a few times. This sequence joins TRBV6-1 and TRBJ1-2, with TRBD1 matching over 9 bases. The CDR3 spans 15 residues. Trimming cost V 0 bases and J 4 bases; bases outside gene matches: 3. Germline CDR1 MNHNS, CDR2 SASEGT. The CDR3 DNA follows: TGTGCCAGCAGTGAAGCGACAGGGGGTCCCTATGGCTACACCTTC. Its protein is CASSEATGGPYGYTF.

CDR3 nucleotides: TGTGCCAGCAGCTTAGGGGGACAGCCTGAAGCTTTCTTT. Protein sequence: CASSLGGQPEAFF. The chain has TRBV7-9 and TRBJ1-1, with 7 bases aligning to TRBD1. CDR1 and CDR2 (germline): SEHNR, FQNEAQ (reference sequence). This CDR3 is built from 13 residues. J was trimmed by 6 bases and V by 1 base; bases with no gene match: 2.

The genes are TRBV21-1 and TRBJ2-4; TRBD2, as called in the table, went unchecked against the DNA. TRBV21-1 is described as a pseudogene. The CDR3 contains 19 residues. The CDR3 region has the DNA TGTGCCAGCAGCAAAGCGCTAGCGGGAGGGTTGCGAGCCAAAAACATTCAGTACTTC. Translated, it gives CASSKALAGGLRAKNIQYF.

The chain links TRBV6-5 to TRBJ1-3, with 8 bases that match TRBD1. Germline lookup yields CDR1 MNHEY and CDR2 SVGAGI. The CDR3 has 14 residues. V gave up 9 bases and J gave up 2 bases; unmatched junction bases: 6. CDR3 DNA sequence: TGTGCCAGTAACATGGACAGGGCTGGAAACACCATATATTTT. This translates into CASNMDRAGNTIYF.

This clone was seen a handful of times. The V gene is TRBV6-5, the J gene TRBJ2-7; TRBD1 matches 9 bases. V trimming: 8 bases; J trimming: 6 bases; junction bases outside the gene matches: 8. Germline CDR1 is MNHEY and CDR2 is SVGAGI. CDR3 length: 13 residues. Written as DNA, the CDR3 is TGTGCCAGCCGGGACAGGGTTTTTTCCGAGCAGTACTTC. Protein product: CASRDRVFSEQYF.

The chain carries TRBV28 and TRBJ2-1; 7 bases align to TRBD1. The CDR3 has 14 residues. The V and J ends lost 6 bases and 3 bases, in that order; junction bases with no gene match: 5. Germline lookup yields CDR1 MDHEN and CDR2 SYDVKM. The CDR3 spells CASRSGQIYNEQFF. The CDR3 DNA sequence: TGTGCCAGCAGATCGGGACAGATCTACAATGAGCAGTTCTTC.

V is TRBV5-4 and J is TRBJ1-1, with D possibly being TRBD1 (6 bases). The CDR3 loop spans 14 amino acids. Trimming left V 6 bases short and J 5 bases short, with 17 bases between. From germline, CDR1 is SGHNT and CDR2 YYREEE (reference sequence). The CDR3, as DNA: TGTGCCAGCACCCGGGGGGGCGGGCAGACTGAAGCTTTCTTT. Its protein is CASTRGGGQTEAFF.